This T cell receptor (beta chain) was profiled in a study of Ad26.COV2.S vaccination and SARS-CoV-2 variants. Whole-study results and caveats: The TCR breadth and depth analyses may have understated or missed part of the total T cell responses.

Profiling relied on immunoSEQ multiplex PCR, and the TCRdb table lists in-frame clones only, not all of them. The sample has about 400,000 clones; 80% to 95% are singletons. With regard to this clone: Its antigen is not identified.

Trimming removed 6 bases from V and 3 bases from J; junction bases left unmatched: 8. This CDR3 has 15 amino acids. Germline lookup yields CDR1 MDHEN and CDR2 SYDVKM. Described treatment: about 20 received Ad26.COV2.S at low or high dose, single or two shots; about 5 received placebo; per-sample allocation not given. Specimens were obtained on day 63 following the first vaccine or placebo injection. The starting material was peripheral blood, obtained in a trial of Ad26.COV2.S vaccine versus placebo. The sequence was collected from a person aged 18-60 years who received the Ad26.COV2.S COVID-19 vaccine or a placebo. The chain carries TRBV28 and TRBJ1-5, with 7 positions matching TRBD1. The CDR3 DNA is TGTGCCAGCAGGGGGAGGGACAGACTCAATCAGCCCCAGCATTTT. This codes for CASRGRDRLNQPQHF.